Below, one T cell receptor (beta chain) is given with its context. A single record per CDR3 protein comes from TCRdb applying MiXCR to the reads. The profile shows some 400,000 distinct CDR3 sequences, roughly 30% of them singletons. The data belong to a study of T cell repertoires in cytomegalovirus infection. The sample consisted of PBMCs. The TCR sequence derives from a human donor in good health (CMV status not recorded). Some clones in this sample may be carry-over from other donors' samples.

CDR3 sequence: CASSQRQGGFYNSPLHF. CDR3 in DNA: TGTGCCAGCAGCCAAAGACAGGGGGGGTTCTATAATTCACCCCTCCACTTT. The J gene is TRBJ1-6, the V gene TRBV12-3 or TRBV12-4; 9 bases map to TRBD1. V dropped 6 bases and J dropped 3; count of bases not matched to a gene: 9. The CDR3 has 17 residues.